Presented here are 4 T cell receptor beta chains from one specimen sequenced in a study of identical twins. A single record per CDR3 protein comes from TCRdb applying MiXCR to the 5' RACE reads. The sample includes 600,000 to 850,000 distinct CDR3 sequences, 15% to 20% of them seen just once. The sample also formed part of further work on T cells expressing NK-cell markers.

Input material: PBMCs. These receptor sequences come from a woman under 30 in good health.

In this sample, this clonotype turned up a few times. The V gene is TRBV7-2, the J gene TRBJ2-1, with a tentative D call TRBD2 (5 bases). CDR1 and CDR2 (germline): SGHTA, FQGNSA. This CDR3 comprises 15 residues. With 4 bases removed from V and 2 bases from J, the gap between germline ends came to 12 bases. The CDR3 loop is CASSSPEVPYNEQFF. CDR3 bases: TGTGCCAGCAGCTCCCCGGAGGTACCCTACAATGAGCAGTTCTTC.

This chain uses TRBV4-3 with TRBJ1-1; the match to TRBD1 covers 7 bases. The CDR3 is 15 amino acids. V was clipped by 1 base and J by 4 bases; unmatched bases: 6. Germline V gene sequence: CDR1 LGHNA, CDR2 YSLEER. The CDR3 loop reads CASSQAVRDSTEAFF. The CDR3 DNA sequence: TGCGCCAGCAGCCAAGCTGTCAGGGACAGCACTGAAGCTTTCTTT.

This sequence joins TRBV12-3 or TRBV12-4 and TRBJ1-1; D is uncertain. The germline V and J ends were trimmed by 3 bases and 1 base, with 9 bases remaining between them. The CDR3 covers 14 residues. For the CDR3, the DNA is TGTGCCAGCAGTTTTCACGCCGGGAACACTGAAGCTTTCTTT. The encoded protein is CASSFHAGNTEAFF.

The V gene is TRBV5-6, the J gene TRBJ2-2; D possibly corresponds to TRBD2 (5 bases). V was shortened by 8 bases and J by 7 bases, with 18 bases between the two germline ends. CDR1 and CDR2 from the germline V gene are SGHDT and YYEEEE. The CDR3 length is 14 residues. The CDR3: CARGSGLPRGELFF. Here the CDR3 DNA reads TGTGCCAGGGGCTCAGGACTCCCCCGCGGGGAGCTGTTTTTT.